This note documents a single TCR beta chain sequence. Its specificity is not known. Germline V CDR1 and CDR2: SGHRS, YFSETQ. The CDR3 has 15 amino acids. The trim removed 4 bases at V and 7 bases at J, leaving 5 bases unmatched. The sample is drawn from a study of tumor-infiltrating lymphocytes in localized non-small cell lung cancer. Study summary: Some samples were collected after neoadjuvant chemotherapy; smokers, never-smokers and several histologies were included. From each patient, both tumor and uninvolved lung, non-adjacent to tumor, were sampled.

Study-wide results and limits: T-cell fraction did not differ between immunotypes IM1 and IM2. Tumors had more T cell infiltration than uninvolved lung, per TCRbeta sequencing and CD3 counts.

Data came from immunoSEQ multiplex PCR; TCRdb stores just in-frame clones and leaves some out. The sample holds 8,000 to 9,500 clones, around 77% seen once. The specimen was lung tumor tissue. The chain joins TRBV5-1 to TRBJ2-1; the match to TRBD2 covers 13 bases. The sequence was collected from a human donor with non-small cell lung cancer. In nucleotides, the CDR3 is TGCGCCAGCAGCCCTGGGACTAGCGGGAAAAATGAGCAGTTCTTC. Its translation: CASSPGTSGKNEQFF.